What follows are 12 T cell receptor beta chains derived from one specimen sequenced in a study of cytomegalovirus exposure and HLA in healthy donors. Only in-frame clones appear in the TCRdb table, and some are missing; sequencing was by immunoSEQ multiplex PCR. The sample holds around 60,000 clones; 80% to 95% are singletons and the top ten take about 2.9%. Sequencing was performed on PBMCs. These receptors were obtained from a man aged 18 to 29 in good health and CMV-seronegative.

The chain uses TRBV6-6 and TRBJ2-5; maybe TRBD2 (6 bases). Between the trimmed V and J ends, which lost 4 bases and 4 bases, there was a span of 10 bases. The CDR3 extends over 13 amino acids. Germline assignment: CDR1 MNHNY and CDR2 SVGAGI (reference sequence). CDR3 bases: TGTGCCAGCAGTTGGGGACTTCCAGAGACCCAGTACTTC. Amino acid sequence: CASSWGLPETQYF.

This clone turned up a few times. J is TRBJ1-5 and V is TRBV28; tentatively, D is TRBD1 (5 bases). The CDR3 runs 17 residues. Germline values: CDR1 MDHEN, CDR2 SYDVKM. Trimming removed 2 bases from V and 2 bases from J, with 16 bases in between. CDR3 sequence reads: CASSLRVRVGGNQPQHF. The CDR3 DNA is TGTGCCAGCAGTTTAAGGGTCAGGGTAGGAGGCAATCAGCCCCAGCATTTT.

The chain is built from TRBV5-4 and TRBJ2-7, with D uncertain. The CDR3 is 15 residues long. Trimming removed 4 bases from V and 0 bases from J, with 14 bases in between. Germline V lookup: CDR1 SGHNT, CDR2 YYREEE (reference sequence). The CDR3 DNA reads TGTGCCAGCAGCCCATACAGTTCTACCTCCTACGAGCAGTACTTC. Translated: CASSPYSSTSYEQYF.

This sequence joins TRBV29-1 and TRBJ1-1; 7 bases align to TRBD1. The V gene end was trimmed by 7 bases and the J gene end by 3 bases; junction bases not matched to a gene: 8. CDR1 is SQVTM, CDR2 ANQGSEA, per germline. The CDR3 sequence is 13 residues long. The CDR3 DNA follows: TGCAGCGCCCGGGGGGGACAGCACACTGAAGCTTTCTTT. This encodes CSARGGQHTEAFF.

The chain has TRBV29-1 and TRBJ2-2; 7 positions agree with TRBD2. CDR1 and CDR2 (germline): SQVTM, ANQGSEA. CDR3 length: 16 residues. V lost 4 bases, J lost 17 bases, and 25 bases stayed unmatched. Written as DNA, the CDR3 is TGCAGCGTTGTTCTTCCGGGACTACGATTTGTCGAGGTTAGCTTTTTT. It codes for CSVVLPGLRFVEVSFF.

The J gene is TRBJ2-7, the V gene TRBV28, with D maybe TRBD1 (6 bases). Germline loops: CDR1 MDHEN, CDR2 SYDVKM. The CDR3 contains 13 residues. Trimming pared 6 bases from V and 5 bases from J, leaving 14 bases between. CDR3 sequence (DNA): TGTGCCAGCAGCCCCCAGGGGCTGAACGAGCAGTACTTC. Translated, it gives CASSPQGLNEQYF.

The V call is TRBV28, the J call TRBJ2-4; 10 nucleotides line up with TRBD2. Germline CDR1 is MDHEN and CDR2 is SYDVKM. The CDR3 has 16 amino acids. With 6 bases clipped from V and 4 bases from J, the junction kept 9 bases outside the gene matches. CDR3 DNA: TGTGCCAGCAGCCCTGCACTAGCGGGGTCAAAAAACATTCAGTACTTC. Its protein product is CASSPALAGSKNIQYF.

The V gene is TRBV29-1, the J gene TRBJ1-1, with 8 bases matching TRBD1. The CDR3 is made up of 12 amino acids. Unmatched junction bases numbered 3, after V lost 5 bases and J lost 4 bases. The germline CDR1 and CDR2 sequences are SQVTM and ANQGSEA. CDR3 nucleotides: TGCAGCGTTCCCACAGGGGGCACTGAAGCTTTCTTT. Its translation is CSVPTGGTEAFF.

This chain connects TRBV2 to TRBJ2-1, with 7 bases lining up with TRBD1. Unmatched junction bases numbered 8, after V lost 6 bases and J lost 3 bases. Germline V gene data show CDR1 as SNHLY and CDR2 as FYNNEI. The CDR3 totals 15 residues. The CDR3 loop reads CASRGQPVGYNEQFF. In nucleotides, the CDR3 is TGTGCCAGCAGGGGACAGCCTGTCGGCTACAATGAGCAGTTCTTC.

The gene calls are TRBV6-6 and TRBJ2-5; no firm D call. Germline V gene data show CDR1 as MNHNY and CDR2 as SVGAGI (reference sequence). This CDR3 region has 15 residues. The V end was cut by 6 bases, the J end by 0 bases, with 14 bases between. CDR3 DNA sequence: TGTGCCAGCAGCCTACCCGGTTCGTACCAAGAGACCCAGTACTTC. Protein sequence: CASSLPGSYQETQYF.

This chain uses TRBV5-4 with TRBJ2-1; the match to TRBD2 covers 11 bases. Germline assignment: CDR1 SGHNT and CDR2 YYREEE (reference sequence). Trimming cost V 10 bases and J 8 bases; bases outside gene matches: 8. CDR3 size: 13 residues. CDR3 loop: CAGTSGRNYEQFF. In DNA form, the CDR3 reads TGTGCCGGCACTAGCGGGAGAAATTATGAGCAGTTCTTC.

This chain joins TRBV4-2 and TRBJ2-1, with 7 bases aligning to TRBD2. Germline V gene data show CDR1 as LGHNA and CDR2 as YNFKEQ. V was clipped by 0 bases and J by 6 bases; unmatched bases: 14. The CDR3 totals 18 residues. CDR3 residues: CASSQEPTGREYGNEQFF. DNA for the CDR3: TGTGCCAGCAGCCAAGAGCCGACTGGGCGGGAGTACGGCAATGAGCAGTTCTTC.